The present TCR beta chain was sequenced within a study of CD8 T cells in Susac syndrome. With random hexamers, reverse transcription was performed on about 0.45 to 1 ug of RNA. Amplification of the TCR beta CDR3 was carried out by immunoSEQ multiplex PCR, which spanned a total of 54 Vbeta and 13 Jbeta segments. TCRdb reprocessed the immunoSEQ multiplex PCR reads with MiXCR, giving one entry per CDR3 protein. The sample includes 150,000 to 200,000 distinct CDR3 sequences, about 93% of them seen just once. This clonotype was recorded once. Bulk CD8+ and CD4+ cells came from magnetic negative isolation; CD8+ TEMRA by FACS. Specimen: CD4+ T cells from PBMCs. The sequence derives from a human donor in good health.

The CDR3 protein is CASSSRAGGQPQHF. CDR3 in DNA: TGCGCCAGCAGCTCCCGGGCAGGCGGTCAGCCCCAGCATTTT. The genes are TRBV4-3 and TRBJ1-5; no clear D. The CDR3 runs to 14 residues. Germline values: CDR1 LGHNA, CDR2 YSLEER. Trimming left V 5 bases short and J 6 bases short, with 14 bases between.